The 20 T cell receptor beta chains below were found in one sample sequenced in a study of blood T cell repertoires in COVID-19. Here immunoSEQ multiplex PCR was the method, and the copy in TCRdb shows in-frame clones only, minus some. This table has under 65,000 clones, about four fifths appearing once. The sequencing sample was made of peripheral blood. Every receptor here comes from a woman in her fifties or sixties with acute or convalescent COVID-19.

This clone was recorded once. Here the CDR3 DNA reads TGTGCCAGCAGTCGTACTAGCGGGTCCTACAATGAGCAGTTCTTC. As protein: CASSRTSGSYNEQFF. The chain couples TRBV7-2 to TRBJ2-1; 9 positions match TRBD2. V dropped 6 bases and J dropped 1; count of bases not matched to a gene: 4. The CDR3 has 15 amino acids. From germline, CDR1 is SGHTA and CDR2 FQGNSA.

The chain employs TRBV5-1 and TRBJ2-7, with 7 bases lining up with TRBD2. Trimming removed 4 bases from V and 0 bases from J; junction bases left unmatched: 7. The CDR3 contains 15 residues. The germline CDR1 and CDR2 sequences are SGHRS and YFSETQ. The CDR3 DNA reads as TGCGCCAGCAGCCAGAGCGGGGAGAGCTCCTACGAGCAGTACTTC. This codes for CASSQSGESSYEQYF. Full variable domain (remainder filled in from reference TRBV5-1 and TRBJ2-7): KAGVTQTPRYLIKTRGQQVTLSCSPISGHRSVSWYQQTPGQGLQFLFEYFSETQRNKGNFPGRFSGRQFSNSRSEMNVSTLELGDSALYLCASSQSGESSYEQYFGPGTRLTVT.

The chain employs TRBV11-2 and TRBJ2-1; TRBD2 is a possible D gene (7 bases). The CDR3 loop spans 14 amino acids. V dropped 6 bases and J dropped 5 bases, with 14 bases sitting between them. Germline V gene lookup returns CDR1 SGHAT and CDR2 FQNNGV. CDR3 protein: CASSDRGAHNEQFF. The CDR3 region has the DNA TGTGCCAGCAGTGACCGGGGGGCCCACAATGAGCAGTTCTTC.

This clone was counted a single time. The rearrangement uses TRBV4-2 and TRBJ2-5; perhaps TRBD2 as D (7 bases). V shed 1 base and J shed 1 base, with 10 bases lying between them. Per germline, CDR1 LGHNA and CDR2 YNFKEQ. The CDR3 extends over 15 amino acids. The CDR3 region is CASSQAGGFQETQYF. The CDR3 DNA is TGTGCCAGCAGCCAAGCGGGGGGCTTCCAAGAGACCCAGTACTTC.

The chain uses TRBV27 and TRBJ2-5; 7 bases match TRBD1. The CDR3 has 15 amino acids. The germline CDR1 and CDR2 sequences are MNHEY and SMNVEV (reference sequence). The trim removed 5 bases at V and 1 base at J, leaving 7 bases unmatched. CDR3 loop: CASSPTGATQETQYF. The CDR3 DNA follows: TGTGCCAGCAGTCCCACAGGGGCTACCCAAGAGACCCAGTACTTC.

CDR3 sequence reads: CASSLADRGSLDTQYF. The CDR3 coding sequence is TGTGCCAGCAGCTTAGCGGACAGGGGGAGCCTCGATACGCAGTATTTT. V is TRBV7-2 and J is TRBJ2-3; 10 nucleotides line up with TRBD1. Germline CDR1 is SGHTA and CDR2 is FQGNSA. The V segment lost 0 bases and the J segment 6 bases; nucleotides outside the gene matches: 6. This CDR3 contains 16 residues.

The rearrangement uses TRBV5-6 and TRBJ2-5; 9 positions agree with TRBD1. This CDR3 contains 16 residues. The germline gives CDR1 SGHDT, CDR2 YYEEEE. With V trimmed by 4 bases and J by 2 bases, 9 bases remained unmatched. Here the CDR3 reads CASSPGQGWWQETQYF. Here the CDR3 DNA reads TGTGCCAGCAGCCCGGGACAGGGTTGGTGGCAAGAGACCCAGTACTTC.

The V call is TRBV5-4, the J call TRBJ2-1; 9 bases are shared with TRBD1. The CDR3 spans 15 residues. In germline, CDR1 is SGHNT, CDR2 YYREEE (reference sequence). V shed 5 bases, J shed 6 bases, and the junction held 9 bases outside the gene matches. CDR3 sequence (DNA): TGTGCCAGCAGACCCGGGACAGGGTTAGGCAATGAGCAGTTCTTC. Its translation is CASRPGTGLGNEQFF.

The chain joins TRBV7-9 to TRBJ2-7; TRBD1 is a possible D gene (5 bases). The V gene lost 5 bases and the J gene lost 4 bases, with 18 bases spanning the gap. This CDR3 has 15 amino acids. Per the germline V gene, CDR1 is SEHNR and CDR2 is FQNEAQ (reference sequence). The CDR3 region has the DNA TGTGCCAGCAGCGCGCGAGGACACCCCCGATACGAGCAGTACTTC. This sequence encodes CASSARGHPRYEQYF.

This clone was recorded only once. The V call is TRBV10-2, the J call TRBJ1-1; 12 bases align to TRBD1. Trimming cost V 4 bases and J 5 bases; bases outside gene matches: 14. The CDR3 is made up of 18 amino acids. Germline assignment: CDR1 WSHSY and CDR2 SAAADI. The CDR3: CASSVVTGTGGWGTEAFF. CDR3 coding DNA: TGCGCCAGCAGTGTCGTGACCGGGACAGGGGGCTGGGGAACTGAAGCTTTCTTT.

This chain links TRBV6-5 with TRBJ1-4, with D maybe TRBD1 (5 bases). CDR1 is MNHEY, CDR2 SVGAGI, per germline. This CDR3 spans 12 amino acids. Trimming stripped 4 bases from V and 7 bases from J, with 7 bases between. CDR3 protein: CASSSGFEKLFF. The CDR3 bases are TGTGCCAGCAGTTCAGGGTTTGAAAAACTGTTTTTT.

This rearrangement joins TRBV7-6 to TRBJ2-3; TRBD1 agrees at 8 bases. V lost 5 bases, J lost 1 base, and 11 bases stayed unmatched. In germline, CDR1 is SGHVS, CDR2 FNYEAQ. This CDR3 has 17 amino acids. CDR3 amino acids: CASSPWTGLKGTDTQYF. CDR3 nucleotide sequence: TGTGCCAGCAGCCCCTGGACAGGGCTGAAAGGCACAGATACGCAGTATTTT.

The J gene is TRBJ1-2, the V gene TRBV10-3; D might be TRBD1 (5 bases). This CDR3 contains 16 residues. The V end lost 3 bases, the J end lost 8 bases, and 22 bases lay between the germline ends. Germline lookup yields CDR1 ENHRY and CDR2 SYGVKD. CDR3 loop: CAISEPNPGFIRGYTF. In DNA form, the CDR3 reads TGTGCCATCAGTGAACCAAATCCAGGGTTTATTCGGGGCTACACCTTC.

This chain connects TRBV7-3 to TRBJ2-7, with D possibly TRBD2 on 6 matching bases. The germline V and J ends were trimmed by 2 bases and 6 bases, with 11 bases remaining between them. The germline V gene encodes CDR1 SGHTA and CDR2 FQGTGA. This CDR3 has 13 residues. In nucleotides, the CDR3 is TGTGCCAGCAGCTTAGCTACGACTAGCGAGCAGTACTTC. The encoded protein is CASSLATTSEQYF.

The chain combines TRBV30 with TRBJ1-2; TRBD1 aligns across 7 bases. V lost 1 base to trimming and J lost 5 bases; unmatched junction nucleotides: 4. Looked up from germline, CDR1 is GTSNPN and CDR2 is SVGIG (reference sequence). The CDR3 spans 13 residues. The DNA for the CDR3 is TGTGCCTGGAGTGCGACAGGGTGGTATGGCTACACCTTC. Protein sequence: CAWSATGWYGYTF.

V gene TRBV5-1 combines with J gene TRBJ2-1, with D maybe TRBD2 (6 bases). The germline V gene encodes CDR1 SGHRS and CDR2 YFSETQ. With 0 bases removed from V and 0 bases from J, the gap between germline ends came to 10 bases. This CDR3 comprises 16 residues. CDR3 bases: TGCGCCAGCAGCTTGGCCACCGGGGGCTCCTACAATGAGCAGTTCTTC. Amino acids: CASSLATGGSYNEQFF.

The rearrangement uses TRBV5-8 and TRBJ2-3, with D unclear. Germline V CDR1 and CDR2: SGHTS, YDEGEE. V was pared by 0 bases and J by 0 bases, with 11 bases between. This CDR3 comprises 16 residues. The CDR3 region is CASSLGQPLSTDTQYF. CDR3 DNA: TGTGCCAGCAGCTTGGGACAACCCCTTAGCACAGATACGCAGTATTTT.

The CDR3, as DNA: TGCGCCAGCAGCTTCGGGACAGGCTTTTTCAATGAGCAGTTCTTC. This translates into CASSFGTGFFNEQFF. The chain joins TRBV5-1 to TRBJ2-1, with 8 positions matching TRBD1. Unmatched junction bases numbered 7, after V lost 2 bases and J lost 6 bases. Germline CDR1 and CDR2: SGHRS and YFSETQ. CDR3 length: 15 amino acids.

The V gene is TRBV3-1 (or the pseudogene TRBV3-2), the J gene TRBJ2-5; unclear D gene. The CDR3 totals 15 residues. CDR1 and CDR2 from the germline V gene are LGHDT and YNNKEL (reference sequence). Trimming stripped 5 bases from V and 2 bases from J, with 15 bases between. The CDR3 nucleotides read TGTGCCAGCAGCGAAGCGACTGGAAGACAAGAGACCCAGTACTTC. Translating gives CASSEATGRQETQYF.

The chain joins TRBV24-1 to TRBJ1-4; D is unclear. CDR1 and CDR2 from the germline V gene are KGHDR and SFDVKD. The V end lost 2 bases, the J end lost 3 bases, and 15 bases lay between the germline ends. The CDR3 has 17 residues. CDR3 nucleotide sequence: TGTGCCACCAGTGATTCGACGGACGGACTATCTAATGAAAAACTGTTTTTT. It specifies CATSDSTDGLSNEKLFF.